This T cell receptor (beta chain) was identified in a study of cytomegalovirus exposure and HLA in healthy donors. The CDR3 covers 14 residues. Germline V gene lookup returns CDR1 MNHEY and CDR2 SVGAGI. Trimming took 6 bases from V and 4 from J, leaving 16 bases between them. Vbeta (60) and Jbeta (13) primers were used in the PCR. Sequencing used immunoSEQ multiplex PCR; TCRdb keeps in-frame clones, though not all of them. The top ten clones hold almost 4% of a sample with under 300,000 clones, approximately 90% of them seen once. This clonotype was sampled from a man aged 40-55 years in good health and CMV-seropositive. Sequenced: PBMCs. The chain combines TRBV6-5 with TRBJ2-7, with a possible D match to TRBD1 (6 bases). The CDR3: CASRKPGTLYEQYF. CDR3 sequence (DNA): TGTGCCAGCAGGAAGCCCGGGACACTATACGAGCAGTACTTC.